This TCR beta chain was documented in a study of OX40 agonist ivuxolimab in advanced cancers. Overall study context: With a range of roughly 20 to 85, age averaged approximately 54 years, and approximately 83% were male.

Using immunoSEQ multiplex PCR, the repertoire was profiled, and TCRdb retains in-frame clones only, with some absent. The repertoire holds about 97,000 clones, with around 85% as singletons. The length of the CDR3 is 17 residues. CDR1 is KGHSH, CDR2 LQKENI, per germline. Losses at the gene ends were 1 base for V and 2 bases for J; bases not matched to a gene: 6. Study-wide findings and caveats: In the 0.1-3.0 mg/kg groups, partial responders showed among the lowest expansion. Mean expanded clone counts were higher in CD8+ than CD4+ T cells.

Regarding this clone: Its antigen is not identified.

The sample here was CD4+ or CD8+ T cells sorted from blood, taken in a trial of the OX40 agonist ivuxolimab. This sequence was found in an adult with an advanced solid tumor such as melanoma, head and neck, liver or kidney cancer. This rearrangement joins TRBV18 to TRBJ2-1; 9 bases align to TRBD2. The CDR3 region is CASSPLGLAAAYNEQFF. The CDR3 region has the DNA TGTGCCAGCTCACCACTGGGACTAGCAGCCGCCTACAATGAGCAGTTCTTC.